A selection of T cell receptor beta chains follows, all from one sample in a study of blood T cell repertoires in COVID-19. The data were produced by immunoSEQ multiplex PCR, yet TCRdb's version contains in-frame clones alone and is incomplete. The data hold around 320,000 clones, with over 85% observed a single time. The specimen was PBMCs or T cells enriched from blood (not recorded which). These receptors came from a woman in her fifties or sixties who had been exposed to COVID-19. The CDR3 runs from the conserved cysteine through the conserved F or W. A D gene is named only where the DNA matches it firmly. Not every row has a clone size; where given, it reads once, few, many or a size class.

>TRBV11-2|TRBJ2-1|NA|TRBD1
TGTGCCAGCAGTTACGACAGGGCTACTTACAATGAGCAGTTCTTC
CASSYDRATYNEQFF
>TRBV6-1|TRBJ1-3|NA|NA
TGTGCCAGCAGTGATCACAGCCACCGATCTGGAAACACCATATATTTT
CASSDHSHRSGNTIYF
>TRBV19|TRBJ2-7|NA|TRBD1
TGTGCCAGTAGTATAGAGGGACAGGGGACAACCTACGAGCAGTACTTC
CASSIEGQGTTYEQYF
>TRBV2|TRBJ1-5|NA|NA
TGTGCCAGCAGATCCGGGACAAATAGCAATCAGCCCCAGCATTTT
CASRSGTNSNQPQHF
>TRBV9|TRBJ1-4|NA|NA
TGTGCCAGCAGCGCGACCGGAGTTAATGAAAAACTGTTTTTT
CASSATGVNEKLFF
>TRBV6-5|TRBJ1-2|NA|NA
TGTGCCAGCAGTCCCACGGACAGCCTCTATGGCTACACCTTC
CASSPTDSLYGYTF
>TRBV4-2|TRBJ1-6|NA|TRBD1
TGTGCCAGCAGCCAACAGGGACAGGGGGCGACCTATAATTCACCCCTCCACTTT
CASSQQGQGATYNSPLHF
>TRBV3-1/TRBV3-2|TRBJ1-1|NA|TRBD1
TGTGCCAGCAGCCAAGTAGGACAGGGTTACACTGAAGCTTTCTTT
CASSQVGQGYTEAFF
>TRBV2|TRBJ2-3|NA|NA
TGTGCCAGCAGTGGAGGAGATTCGAGGGATACGCAGTATTTT
CASSGGDSRDTQYF
>TRBV5-4|TRBJ1-4|few|TRBD1
TGTGCCAGCAGCTTGGAGGGACAGGGACGTGAAAAACTGTTTTTT
CASSLEGQGREKLFF
>TRBV7-2|TRBJ2-7|NA|NA
TGTGCCAGCAGCCCCTGGGCGGGTCCTAGCTCCTACGAGCAGTACTTC
CASSPWAGPSSYEQYF
>TRBV19|TRBJ2-7|NA|TRBD2
TGTGCCAGTAGAAGCGGGGGTGTACTCCACGAGCAGTACTTC
CASRSGGVLHEQYF
>TRBV6-1|TRBJ2-7|NA|NA
TGTGCCAGCAGTGAAAGTCTCGGACTCTACGAGCAGTACTTC
CASSESLGLYEQYF
>TRBV2|TRBJ2-7|NA|NA
TGTGCCAGCAGTGAAGCGTACAGGACCTACGAGCAGTACTTC
CASSEAYRTYEQYF
>TRBV9|TRBJ2-3|NA|NA
TGTGCCAGCAGCGACGGTCGGGGGAGTCATACGCAGTATTTT
CASSDGRGSHTQYF
>TRBV6-5|TRBJ2-5|few|TRBD1
TGTGCCGGTGCTGGGACAGGGTCTGCGACCCAGTACTTC
CAGAGTGSATQYF
>TRBV28|TRBJ2-2|once|NA
TGTGCCAGCAGTCAACCCACAGGTAGCACCGGGGAGCTGTTTTTT
CASSQPTGSTGELFF
>TRBV7-2|TRBJ1-5|NA|NA
TGTGCCAGCAGCTTAGAAGCTTATCAGCCCCAGCATTTT
CASSLEAYQPQHF
>TRBV28|TRBJ1-6|NA|NA
TGTGCCAGCAGTTCCGGCCCGTGGAGGACGACACCCCTCCACTTT
CASSSGPWRTTPLHF
>TRBV27|TRBJ1-2|NA|NA
TGTGCCAGCAGTCAACAAGGACAGATCCGGGGTGGCTACACCTTC
CASSQQGQIRGGYTF
>TRBV4-1|TRBJ2-7|NA|TRBD2
TGCGCCAGCAGCCAAGCCCCTAGCGGGGGGCCCTACGAGCAGTACTTC
CASSQAPSGGPYEQYF
>TRBV28|TRBJ2-7|NA|TRBD2
TGTGCCAGCAGTCCGCTAACTAGCGTTACCTACGAGCAGTACTTC
CASSPLTSVTYEQYF
>TRBV3-1/TRBV3-2|TRBJ1-1|NA|NA
TGTGCCAGCAGCCCAACCCCCGGGCTGGCCAGGGTAGGAACTGAAGCTTTCTTT
CASSPTPGLARVGTEAFF
>TRBV5-1|TRBJ2-2|few|NA
TGCGCCAGCTCAGAGGCTGGGGCTGAGACCGGGGAGCTGTTTTTT
CASSEAGAETGELFF
>TRBV11-2|TRBJ2-1|NA|NA
TGTGCCAGCAGCTTAGAGACGGGGTACGAGCAGTTCTTC
CASSLETGYEQFF
>TRBV2|TRBJ2-1|NA|TRBD2
TGTGCCAGCAGTGATTCTAGCGGGGGACCCTACAATGAGCAGTTCTTC
CASSDSSGGPYNEQFF
>TRBV5-6|TRBJ2-1|NA|NA
TGTGCCAGCAGCTCTACGGACTTTGGGGACAATGAGCAGTTCTTC
CASSSTDFGDNEQFF
>TRBV11-2|TRBJ2-2|NA|TRBD1
TGTGCCAGCAGCTCTATAGGACAGGGAGGGCTGTTTTTT
CASSSIGQGGLFF
>TRBV3-1/TRBV3-2|TRBJ2-5|NA|TRBD2
TGTGCCAGCAGCCAAGCCCCCGGGACTAGCGGCGAGACCCAGTACTTC
CASSQAPGTSGETQYF
>TRBV14|TRBJ1-1|NA|NA
TGTGCCAGCAGCCAGGCCGCTATGGCGGGTACTGAAGCTTTCTTT
CASSQAAMAGTEAFF
>TRBV9|TRBJ1-4|NA|NA
TGTGCCAGCAGCCGGAGTAATGAAAAACTGTTTTTT
CASSRSNEKLFF
>TRBV2|TRBJ1-4|NA|TRBD1
TGTGCCAGCGGCCGGGACAGAACTAATGAAAAACTGTTTTTT
CASGRDRTNEKLFF
>TRBV5-8|TRBJ2-7|once|TRBD1
TGTGCCAGCAGCTTGAGAGGGCAGGGGGTCTACGAGCAGTACTTC
CASSLRGQGVYEQYF
>TRBV10-3|TRBJ2-7|NA|NA
TGTGCCGCCACGGGGGTAACGGGCTACGAGCAGTACTTC
CAATGVTGYEQYF
>TRBV30|TRBJ2-6|NA|TRBD1
TGTGCCTGGAGGGCAACAGACAGGGCTAACCCCTCTGGGGCCAACGTCCTGACTTTC
CAWRATDRANPSGANVLTF
>TRBV3-1/TRBV3-2|TRBJ2-7|NA|NA
TGTGCCAGCAGCCAAGTGATCGGCAGGGCGATCTACGAGCAGTACTTC
CASSQVIGRAIYEQYF
>TRBV2|TRBJ2-1|NA|NA
TGTGCCAGCACCACTGGCCCCGCCCTCGGGAATGAGCAGTTCTTC
CASTTGPALGNEQFF
>TRBV29-1|TRBJ1-1|NA|NA
TGCAGCGTTGGTGAGGGAAGGAACACTGAAGCTTTCTTT
CSVGEGRNTEAFF
>TRBV2|TRBJ2-5|NA|TRBD2
TGTGCCAGCCGGGAGGGGAGACGCCGGGGTGTGACCCAGTACTTC
CASREGRRRGVTQYF
>TRBV7-8|TRBJ1-5|NA|NA
TGTGCCAGCAGCCCCTACAGACAGCCCCAGCATTTT
CASSPYRQPQHF
>TRBV28|TRBJ2-5|once|NA
TGTGCCGGACAGAAGACAGTTCAAGAGACCCAGTACTTC
CAGQKTVQETQYF
>TRBV28|TRBJ2-7|NA|TRBD1
TGTGCCAGCAGTTCAGGGCACAGGGGCTCCGAGCAGTACTTC
CASSSGHRGSEQYF
>TRBV27|TRBJ2-2|NA|NA
TGTGCCAGCAGGGCCGGGGGACTGAACACCGGGGAGCTGTTTTTT
CASRAGGLNTGELFF
>TRBV4-1|TRBJ2-7|NA|NA
TGCGCCAGCAGCCACAGGACAAGCTACGAGCAGTACTTC
CASSHRTSYEQYF
>TRBV18|TRBJ1-4|NA|NA
TGTGCCAGCTCAACAGGGATTGGTGCTAATGAAAAACTGTTTTTT
CASSTGIGANEKLFF
>TRBV5-1|TRBJ1-1|NA|TRBD1
TGCGCCAGCAGCCAACAGGGGGGGAACACTGAAGCTTTCTTT
CASSQQGGNTEAFF